The 5 T cell receptor beta chains in this list originate from one sample, sequenced in a study of cytomegalovirus exposure and HLA in healthy donors. The PCR ran on 60 Vbeta and 13 Jbeta primers. Clones were read by immunoSEQ multiplex PCR, and TCRdb kept only the in-frame ones, dropping some. The sample holds fewer than 250,000 clones, around 85% seen once. The source material was PBMCs. These receptors were collected from a young man in good health and CMV-seronegative.

The chain uses TRBV27 and TRBJ1-1, with D perhaps TRBD1 (6 bases). CDR1 is MNHEY, CDR2 SMNVEV, per germline (reference sequence). Trimming took off 6 bases at V and 1 base at J, with 9 bases between the two ends. The CDR3 covers 13 residues. CDR3 sequence: CASRRQENTEAFF. For the CDR3, the DNA is TGTGCCAGCAGACGACAGGAGAACACTGAAGCTTTCTTT.

The V gene is TRBV11-3, the J gene TRBJ2-1; 11 bases fit TRBD2. Trimming took 5 bases from V and 3 from J; bases not matched to a gene: 3. Germline V lookup: CDR1 SGHNT, CDR2 YENEEA. The CDR3 is 15 amino acids. The DNA of the CDR3 is TGTGCCAGCAGCCCGACTAGCGGGGACTACAATGAGCAGTTCTTC. This gives the protein CASSPTSGDYNEQFF.

V is TRBV7-2 and J is TRBJ2-1; 7 nucleotides match TRBD2. CDR3 length: 12 amino acids. V lost 8 bases and J lost 8; bases outside the gene matches: 6. Germline-derived CDR1 and CDR2 are SGHTA and FQGNSA. CDR3 in amino acids: CASGRAAYEQFF. The CDR3 nucleotides read TGTGCCAGCGGGAGGGCGGCTTATGAGCAGTTCTTC.

This rearrangement joins TRBV5-6 to TRBJ2-7; D call uncertain. The germline gives CDR1 SGHDT, CDR2 YYEEEE. There are 12 residues in the CDR3. V was clipped by 2 bases and J by 3 bases, with 6 bases between them. The CDR3 DNA reads TGTGCCAGCAGCTTCACAGACTACGAGCAGTACTTC. Its protein product is CASSFTDYEQYF.

As regards this clone: Germline is not matched at one junction end, which may reflect a read error. The CDR3 DNA follows: TGTGCCAGCAGTTTCTTGGCGGGAGAGGCCCAGTACTTC. It is translated as CASSFLAGEAQYF. The chain recombines TRBV6-6 with TRBJ2-5, with 7 bases that match TRBD2. Per the germline V gene, CDR1 is MNHNY and CDR2 is SVGAGI (reference sequence). This CDR3 is built from 13 residues.